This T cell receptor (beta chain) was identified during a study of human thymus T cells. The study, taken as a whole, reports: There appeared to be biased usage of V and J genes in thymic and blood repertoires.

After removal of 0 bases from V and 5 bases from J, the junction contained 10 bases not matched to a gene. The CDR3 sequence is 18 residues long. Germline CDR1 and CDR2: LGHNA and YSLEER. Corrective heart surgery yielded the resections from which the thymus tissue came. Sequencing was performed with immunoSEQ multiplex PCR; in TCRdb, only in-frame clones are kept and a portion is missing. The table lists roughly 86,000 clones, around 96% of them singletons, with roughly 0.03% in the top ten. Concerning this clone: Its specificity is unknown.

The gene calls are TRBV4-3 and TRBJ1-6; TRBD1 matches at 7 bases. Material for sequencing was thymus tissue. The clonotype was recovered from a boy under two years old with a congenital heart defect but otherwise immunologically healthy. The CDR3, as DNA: TGCGCCAGCAGCCAAGAGAAGCTGGGGGACAGCCATAATTCACCCCTCCACTTT. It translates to CASSQEKLGDSHNSPLHF.